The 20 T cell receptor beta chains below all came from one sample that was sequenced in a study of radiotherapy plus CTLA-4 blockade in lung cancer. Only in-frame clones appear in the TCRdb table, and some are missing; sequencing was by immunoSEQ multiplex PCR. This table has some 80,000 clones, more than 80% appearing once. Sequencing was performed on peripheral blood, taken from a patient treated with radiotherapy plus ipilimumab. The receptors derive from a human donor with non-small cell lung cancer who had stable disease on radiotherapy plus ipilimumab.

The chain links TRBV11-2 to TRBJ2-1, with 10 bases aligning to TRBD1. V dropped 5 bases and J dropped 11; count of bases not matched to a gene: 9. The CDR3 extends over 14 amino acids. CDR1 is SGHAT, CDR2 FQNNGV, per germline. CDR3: CASSQRQGAYQQFF. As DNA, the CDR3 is TGTGCCAGCAGCCAACGACAGGGGGCTTATCAGCAGTTCTTC.

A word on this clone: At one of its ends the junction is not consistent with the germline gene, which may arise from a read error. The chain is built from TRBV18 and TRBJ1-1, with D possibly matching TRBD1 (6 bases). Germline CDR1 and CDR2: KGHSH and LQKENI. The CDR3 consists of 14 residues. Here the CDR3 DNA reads TGTGCCAGCTCACTGGGACACGGAAACACTGAAGCTTACTTT. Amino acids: CASSLGHGNTEAYF.

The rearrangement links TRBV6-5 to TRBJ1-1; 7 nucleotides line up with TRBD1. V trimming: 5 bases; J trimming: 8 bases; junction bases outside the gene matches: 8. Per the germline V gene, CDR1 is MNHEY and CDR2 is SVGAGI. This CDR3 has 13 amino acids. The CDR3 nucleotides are TGTGCCAGCAGTGAGATAGGACAGGCCGAAGCTTTCTTT. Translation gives CASSEIGQAEAFF.

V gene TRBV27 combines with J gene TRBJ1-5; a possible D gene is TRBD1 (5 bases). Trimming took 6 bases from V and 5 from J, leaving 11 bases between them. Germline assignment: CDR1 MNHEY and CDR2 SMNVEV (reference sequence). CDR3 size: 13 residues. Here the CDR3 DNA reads TGTGCCAGCAGCTATCAGGGACATCAGCCCCAGCATTTT. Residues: CASSYQGHQPQHF.

DNA of the CDR3: TGTGCCAGCAGCTTAGCGCGGGGGCCCACAGATACGCAGTATTTT. This translates into CASSLARGPTDTQYF. The J gene is TRBJ2-3, the V gene TRBV7-2, with a tentative D call TRBD2 (7 bases). V gave up 0 bases and J gave up 2 bases, with 9 bases separating them. This CDR3 region has 15 residues. Germline V gives CDR1 SGHTA, CDR2 FQGNSA.

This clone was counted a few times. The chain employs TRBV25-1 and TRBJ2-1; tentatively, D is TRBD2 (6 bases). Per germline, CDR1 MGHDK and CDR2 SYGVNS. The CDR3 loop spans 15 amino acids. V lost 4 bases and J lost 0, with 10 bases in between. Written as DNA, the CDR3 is TGTGCCAGCAGTGCGAGACTAGGCTCCTACAATGAGCAGTTCTTC. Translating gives CASSARLGSYNEQFF.

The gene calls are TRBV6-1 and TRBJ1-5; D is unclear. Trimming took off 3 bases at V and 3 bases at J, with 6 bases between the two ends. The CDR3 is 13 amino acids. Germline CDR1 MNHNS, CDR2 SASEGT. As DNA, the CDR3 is TGTGCCAGCAGTGACGGATTCAATCAGCCCCAGCATTTT. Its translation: CASSDGFNQPQHF.

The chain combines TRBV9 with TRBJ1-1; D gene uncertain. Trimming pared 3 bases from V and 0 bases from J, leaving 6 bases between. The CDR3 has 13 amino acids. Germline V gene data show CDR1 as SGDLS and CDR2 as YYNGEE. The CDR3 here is CASSGQVNTEAFF. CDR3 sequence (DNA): TGTGCCAGCAGCGGTCAAGTGAACACTGAAGCTTTCTTT. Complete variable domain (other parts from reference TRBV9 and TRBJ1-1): DSGVTQTPKHLITATGQRVTLRCSPRSGDLSVYWYQQSLDQGLQFLIQYYNGEERAKGNILERFSAQQFPDLHSELNLSSLELGDSALYFCASSGQVNTEAFFGQGTRLTVV.

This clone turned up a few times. CDR3 bases: TGTGCCAGCAGTTACTCGGACAGGACCACAGATACGCAGTATTTT. It encodes CASSYSDRTTDTQYF. The gene calls are TRBV6-5 and TRBJ2-3; TRBD1 aligns across 7 bases. The germline CDR1 and CDR2 sequences are MNHEY and SVGAGI. Trimming cost V 0 bases and J 2 bases; bases outside gene matches: 2. CDR3 length equals 15 residues.

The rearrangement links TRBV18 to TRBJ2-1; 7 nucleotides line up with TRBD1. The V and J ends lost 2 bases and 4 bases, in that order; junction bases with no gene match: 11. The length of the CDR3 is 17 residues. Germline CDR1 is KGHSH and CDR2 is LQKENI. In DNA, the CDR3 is TGTGCCAGCTCACCAGATCGACCGGGACAGAATTACAATGAGCAGTTCTTC. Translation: CASSPDRPGQNYNEQFF.

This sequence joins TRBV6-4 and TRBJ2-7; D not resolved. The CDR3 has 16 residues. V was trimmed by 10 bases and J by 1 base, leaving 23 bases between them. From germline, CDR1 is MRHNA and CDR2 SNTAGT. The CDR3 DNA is TGTGCCACCCCGACCCCTCCCCCGGGCCCATCCTACGAGCAGTACTTC. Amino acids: CATPTPPPGPSYEQYF.

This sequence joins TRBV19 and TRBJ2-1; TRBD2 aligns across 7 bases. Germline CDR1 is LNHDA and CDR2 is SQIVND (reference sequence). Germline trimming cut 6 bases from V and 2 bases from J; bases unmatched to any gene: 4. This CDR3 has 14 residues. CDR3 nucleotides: TGTGCCAGTAGGCCGGGACTACCCTACAATGAGCAGTTCTTC. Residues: CASRPGLPYNEQFF.

The CDR3 DNA reads TGTGCCAGCAGCTCCGAAGGGGGAGGGCCTGCAGAGACCCAGTACTTC. It encodes CASSSEGGGPAETQYF. The chain has TRBV5-4 and TRBJ2-5, with a weak D call TRBD2 (7 bases). Trimming took off 3 bases at V and 4 bases at J, with 19 bases between the two ends. This CDR3 is built from 16 residues. Germline-derived CDR1 and CDR2 are SGHNT and YYREEE (reference sequence). Together with reference TRBV5-4 and TRBJ2-5, the CDR3 gives the full variable domain: ETGVTQSPTHLIKTRGQQVTLRCSSQSGHNTVSWYQQALGQGPQFIFQYYREEENGRGNFPPRFSGLQFPNYSSELNVNALELDDSALYLCASSSEGGGPAETQYFGPGTRLLVL.

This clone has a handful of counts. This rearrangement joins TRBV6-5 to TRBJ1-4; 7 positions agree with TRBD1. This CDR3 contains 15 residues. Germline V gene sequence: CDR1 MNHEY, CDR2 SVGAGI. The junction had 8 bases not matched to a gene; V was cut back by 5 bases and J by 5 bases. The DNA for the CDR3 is TGTGCCAGCAGTCACACAGGGGTGAGAAATGAAAAACTGTTTTTT. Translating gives CASSHTGVRNEKLFF.

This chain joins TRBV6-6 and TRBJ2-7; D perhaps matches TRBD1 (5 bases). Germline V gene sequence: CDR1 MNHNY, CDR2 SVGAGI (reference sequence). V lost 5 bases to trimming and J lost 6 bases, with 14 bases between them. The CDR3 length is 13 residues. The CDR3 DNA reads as TGTGCCAGCAGTGCGGAAGGGGTTGGCGAGCAGTACTTC. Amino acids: CASSAEGVGEQYF.

CDR3 sequence (DNA): TGTGCAGATGGACAGTATAATTCACCCCTCCACTTT. It encodes CADGQYNSPLHF. This chain links TRBV30 with TRBJ1-6; perhaps TRBD1 as D (6 bases). CDR3 length equals 12 residues. Germline CDR1 and CDR2: GTSNPN and SVGIG (reference sequence).

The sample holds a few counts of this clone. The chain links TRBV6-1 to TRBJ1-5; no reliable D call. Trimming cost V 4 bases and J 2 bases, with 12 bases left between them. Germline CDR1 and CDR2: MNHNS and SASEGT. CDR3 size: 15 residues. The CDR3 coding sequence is TGTGCCAGCAGTGGGGAATTTGGGGGCAATCAGCCCCAGCATTTT. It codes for CASSGEFGGNQPQHF.

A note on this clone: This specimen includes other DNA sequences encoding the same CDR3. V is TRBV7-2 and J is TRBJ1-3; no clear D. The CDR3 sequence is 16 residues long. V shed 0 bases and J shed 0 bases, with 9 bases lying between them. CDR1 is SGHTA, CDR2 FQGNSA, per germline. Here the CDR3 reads CASSLAVRSSGNTIYF. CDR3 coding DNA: TGTGCCAGCAGCTTAGCGGTCAGGAGCTCTGGAAACACCATATATTTT.

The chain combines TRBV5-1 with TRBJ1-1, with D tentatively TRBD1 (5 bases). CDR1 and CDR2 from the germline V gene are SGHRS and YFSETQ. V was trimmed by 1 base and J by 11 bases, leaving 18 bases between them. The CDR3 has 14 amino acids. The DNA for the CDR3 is TGCGCCAGCAGCTTGAGAGGGACGGAATTTGGCGCTTTCTTT. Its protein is CASSLRGTEFGAFF.

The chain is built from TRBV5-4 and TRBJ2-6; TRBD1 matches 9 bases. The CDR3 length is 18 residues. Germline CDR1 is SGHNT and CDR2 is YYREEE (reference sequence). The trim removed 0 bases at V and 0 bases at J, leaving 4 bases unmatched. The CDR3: CASSLGTGAHSGANVLTF. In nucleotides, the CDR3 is TGTGCCAGCAGCTTGGGGACAGGGGCCCACTCTGGGGCCAACGTCCTGACTTTC.